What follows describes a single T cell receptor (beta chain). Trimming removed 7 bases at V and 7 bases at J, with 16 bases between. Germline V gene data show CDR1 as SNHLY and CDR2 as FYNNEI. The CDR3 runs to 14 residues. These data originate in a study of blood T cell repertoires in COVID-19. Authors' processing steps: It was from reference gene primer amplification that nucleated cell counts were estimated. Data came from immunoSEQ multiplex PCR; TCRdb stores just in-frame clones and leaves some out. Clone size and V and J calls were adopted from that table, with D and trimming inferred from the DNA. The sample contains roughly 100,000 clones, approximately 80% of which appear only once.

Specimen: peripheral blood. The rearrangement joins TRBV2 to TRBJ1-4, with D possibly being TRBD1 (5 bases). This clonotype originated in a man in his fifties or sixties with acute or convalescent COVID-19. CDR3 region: CASNLQGMGEKLFF. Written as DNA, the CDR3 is TGTGCCAGCAACCTTCAGGGAATGGGTGAAAAACTGTTTTTT.